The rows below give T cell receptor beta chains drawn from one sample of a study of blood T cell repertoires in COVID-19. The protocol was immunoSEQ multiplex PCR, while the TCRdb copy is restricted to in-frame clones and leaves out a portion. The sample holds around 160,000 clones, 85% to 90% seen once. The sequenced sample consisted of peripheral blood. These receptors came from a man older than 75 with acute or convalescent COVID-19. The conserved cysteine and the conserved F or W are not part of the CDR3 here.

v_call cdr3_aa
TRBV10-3 AISESQRRGGDQETQY
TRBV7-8 ASSLELAGGNEQF
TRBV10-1 ASKTPPYSNQPQH
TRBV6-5 ASSYSRSKNIQY
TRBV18 ASSPLGTGWEETQY
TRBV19 ASTDRAVGDTQY
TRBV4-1 ASSQNVLAGVNEQF
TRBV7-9 ASSWGLAGGTQETQY
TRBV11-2 ASSLQPGLETSYEQY
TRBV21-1 ASSKAAGGGNTIY
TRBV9 ASSNTGLTQETQY
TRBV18 ASSPPSSGRGNEQF
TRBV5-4 ASSSNRAVQF
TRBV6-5 AGGTSGMYNEQF
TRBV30 AWNQASYEQY
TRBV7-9 ASSAASPRGNEQF
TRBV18 ASSPIPGQGTEQY
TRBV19 ASLYRESNEQF
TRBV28 ASRWGRGSYNEQF
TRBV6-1 ASSETSAAGSPLH
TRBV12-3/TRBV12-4 ASSTRQDQPQH
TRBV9 ASSPADSPLH
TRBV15 ATSRHLYEQY
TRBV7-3 ASSATGGKNTEAF
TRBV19 ASKRGQYTDTQY
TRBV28 ASMNDPGQTFYEQY
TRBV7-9 ASSFSAELEQY
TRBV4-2 ASSQDSTSDYYEQY
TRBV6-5 ASSLRRGEQF
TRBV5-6 ASSLVGLAGDYEQY
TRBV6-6 ASSRGYGYT
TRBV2 APTTAAETQY
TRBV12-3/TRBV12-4 ASSNRAYEQY
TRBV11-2 ASSPTTGGVREKLF
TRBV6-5 ASSPTASGTQY